This is a list of T cell receptor beta chains from one sample in a study of T cell responses to AZD1222 COVID-19 vaccine. The table came from immunoSEQ multiplex PCR; TCRdb's copy has only in-frame clones and leaves some out. The table lists more than 100,000 clones, roughly 90% of them singletons. This specimen consisted of peripheral blood, obtained on day 0 of AZD1222 vaccination. These receptor sequences come from an adult in good health. Both conserved end residues are part of each CDR3. Fields, in order: clone size, CDR3 length, J gene, D gene, V gene, CDR3 protein, CDR3 DNA. The D gene is left open where the match is weak. The listing skips clone size in some rows; elsewhere it reads once, few, many or a size class.

size: -
length: 15
J: TRBJ1-2
D: -
V: TRBV28
CDR3: CASIPGVVANYGYTF
DNA: TGTGCCAGCATCCCAGGGGTAGTAGCTAACTATGGCTACACCTTC

size: -
length: 16
J: TRBJ1-1
D: -
V: TRBV28
CDR3: CASRLSDGNMNTEAFF
DNA: TGTGCCAGCAGACTCTCGGACGGCAATATGAACACTGAAGCTTTCTTT

size: -
length: 17
J: TRBJ2-3
D: TRBD2
V: TRBV3-1/TRBV3-2
CDR3: CASSQDDKRGAVDTQYF
DNA: TGTGCCAGCAGCCAAGATGACAAGCGGGGGGCAGTAGATACGCAGTATTTT

size: -
length: 16
J: TRBJ1-1
D: -
V: TRBV28
CDR3: CASSLDQGFMNTEAFF
DNA: TGTGCCAGCAGTTTAGATCAGGGCTTCATGAACACTGAAGCTTTCTTT

size: -
length: 16
J: TRBJ1-1
D: TRBD1
V: TRBV2
CDR3: CASSPRQGARDTEAFF
DNA: TGTGCCAGCAGTCCTCGACAGGGGGCCCGGGACACTGAAGCTTTCTTT

size: once
length: 14
J: TRBJ1-2
D: TRBD1
V: TRBV2
CDR3: CASSAGTGPYGYTF
DNA: TGTGCCAGCAGTGCGGGGACAGGGCCCTATGGCTACACCTTC

size: -
length: 14
J: TRBJ1-5
D: -
V: TRBV30
CDR3: CAWSSGGFDQPQHF
DNA: TGTGCCTGGAGCTCGGGTGGATTTGATCAGCCCCAGCATTTT

size: -
length: 15
J: TRBJ2-3
D: -
V: TRBV7-9
CDR3: CASSKGWTFTDTQYF
DNA: TGTGCCAGCAGCAAAGGGTGGACTTTTACAGATACGCAGTATTTT

size: -
length: 14
J: TRBJ1-6
D: -
V: TRBV6-5
CDR3: CASSQQGLNSPLHF
DNA: TGTGCCAGCAGCCAACAGGGCCTCAATTCACCCCTCCACTTT

size: few
length: 12
J: TRBJ2-1
D: -
V: TRBV10-1
CDR3: CASSESVNEQFF
DNA: TGCGCCAGCAGTGAGTCGGTCAATGAGCAGTTCTTC

size: -
length: 13
J: TRBJ1-2
D: -
V: TRBV2
CDR3: CASSEQANYGYTF
DNA: TGTGCCAGCAGTGAACAGGCTAACTATGGCTACACCTTC

size: -
length: 14
J: TRBJ1-2
D: -
V: TRBV9
CDR3: CASSAGEAGYGYTF
DNA: TGTGCCAGCAGCGCAGGGGAGGCGGGCTATGGCTACACCTTC

size: -
length: 15
J: TRBJ2-5
D: -
V: TRBV7-2
CDR3: CASSLGTRYQETQYF
DNA: TGTGCCAGCAGCTTAGGGACCCGATACCAAGAGACCCAGTACTTC

size: -
length: 20
J: TRBJ1-5
D: TRBD1
V: TRBV19
CDR3: CASSIDPRDRAGGSGQPQHF
DNA: TGTGCCAGTAGTATAGATCCCAGGGACAGGGCTGGTGGAAGTGGACAGCCCCAGCATTTT

size: -
length: 14
J: TRBJ2-5
D: -
V: TRBV7-6
CDR3: CASSPGWVSETQYF
DNA: TGTGCCAGCAGCCCCGGGTGGGTTTCGGAGACCCAGTACTTC

size: -
length: 14
J: TRBJ1-5
D: -
V: TRBV10-2
CDR3: CASSESEGNQPQHF
DNA: TGCGCCAGCAGTGAGTCGGAGGGTAATCAGCCCCAGCATTTT

size: -
length: 16
J: TRBJ1-4
D: -
V: TRBV3-1/TRBV3-2
CDR3: CASSQGTLYAGEKLFF
DNA: TGTGCCAGCAGCCAAGGGACACTCTACGCTGGAGAAAAACTGTTTTTT

size: -
length: 14
J: TRBJ2-1
D: -
V: TRBV5-1
CDR3: CASSEVPPYNEQFF
DNA: TGCGCCAGCAGCGAGGTGCCCCCCTACAATGAGCAGTTCTTC

size: -
length: 14
J: TRBJ1-2
D: -
V: TRBV27
CDR3: CASSLSGGNYGYTF
DNA: TGTGCCAGCAGTTTATCGGGCGGTAACTATGGCTACACCTTC

size: -
length: 15
J: TRBJ2-5
D: -
V: TRBV10-3
CDR3: CAISDRGYGQETQYF
DNA: TGTGCCATCAGTGATAGGGGATATGGGCAAGAGACCCAGTACTTC